This T cell receptor (beta chain) was retrieved from a study of blood T cell repertoires in COVID-19. Trimming shortened V by 2 bases and J by 6 bases, and 13 bases separated the two germline ends. CDR3 length: 14 residues. CDR1 and CDR2 from the germline V gene are SGHVS and FQNEAQ. Clones were read by immunoSEQ multiplex PCR, and TCRdb kept only the in-frame ones, dropping some. The sample lists almost 200,000 clones, about 76% occurring once. This chain connects TRBV7-8 to TRBJ1-2; D not certain. The source is a woman aged 40 to 50 with COVID-19, enrolled during active disease. The specimen sequenced was peripheral blood. The CDR3: CASSLIVMGHGYTF. CDR3 in DNA: TGTGCCAGCAGCTTAATAGTGATGGGCCATGGCTACACCTTC.